This T cell receptor beta chain emerged from a study of shared clonotypes between healthy human individuals. As for this clone: Its antigen remains unidentified.

Overall study findings and caveats: Genetic and exposure-history diversity was limited by the small donor number.

Data came from immunoSEQ multiplex PCR; TCRdb stores just in-frame clones and leaves some out. Among about 480,000 clones listed, roughly 85% were seen once. Donors comprised healthy HIV-negative adults lacking recent acute infections or vaccinations. V gave up 1 base and J gave up 0 bases, with 13 bases separating them. CDR3 size: 16 residues. CDR1 is MGHRA and CDR2 is YSYEKL in the germline V gene. This receptor was identified in a woman in her 40s in good health. Some clones in this sample may be carry-over from other donors' samples. Sample: PBMCs. The chain has TRBV4-1 and TRBJ2-7; D remains ambiguous. This chain's CDR3 is CASSQGVGPFSYEQYF. CDR3 nucleotides: TGCGCCAGCAGCCAAGGAGTCGGTCCTTTCTCCTACGAGCAGTACTTC.